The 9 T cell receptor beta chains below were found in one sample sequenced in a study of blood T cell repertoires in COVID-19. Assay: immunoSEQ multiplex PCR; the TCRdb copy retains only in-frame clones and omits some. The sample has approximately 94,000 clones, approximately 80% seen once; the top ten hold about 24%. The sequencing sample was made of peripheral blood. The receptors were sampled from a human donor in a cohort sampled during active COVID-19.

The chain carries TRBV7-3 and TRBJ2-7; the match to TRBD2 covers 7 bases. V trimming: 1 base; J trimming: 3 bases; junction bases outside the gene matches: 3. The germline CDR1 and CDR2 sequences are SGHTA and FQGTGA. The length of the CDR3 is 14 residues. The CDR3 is CASSLIRGDYEQYF. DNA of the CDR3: TGTGCCAGCAGCTTAATTCGGGGGGACTACGAGCAGTACTTC. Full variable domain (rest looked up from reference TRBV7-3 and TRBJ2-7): GAGVSQTPSNKVTEKGKYVELRCDPISGHTALYWYRQSLGQGPEFLIYFQGTGAADDSGLPNDRFFAVRPEGSVSTLKIQRTERGDSAVYLCASSLIRGDYEQYFGPGTRLTVT.

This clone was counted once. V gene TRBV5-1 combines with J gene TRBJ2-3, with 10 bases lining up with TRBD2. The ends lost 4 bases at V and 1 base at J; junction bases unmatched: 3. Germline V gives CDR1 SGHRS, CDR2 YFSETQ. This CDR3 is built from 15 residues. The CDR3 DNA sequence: TGCGCCAGCAGCACCCTAGCGGGAGGCACAGATACGCAGTATTTT. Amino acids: CASSTLAGGTDTQYF.

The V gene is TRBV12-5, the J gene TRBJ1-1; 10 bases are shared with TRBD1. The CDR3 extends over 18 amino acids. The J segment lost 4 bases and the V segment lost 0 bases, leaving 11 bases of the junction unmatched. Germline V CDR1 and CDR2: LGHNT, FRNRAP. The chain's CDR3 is CASGLVAPPTGGGTEAFF. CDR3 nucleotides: TGTGCTAGTGGTTTGGTAGCCCCCCCGACAGGGGGCGGCACTGAAGCTTTCTTT.

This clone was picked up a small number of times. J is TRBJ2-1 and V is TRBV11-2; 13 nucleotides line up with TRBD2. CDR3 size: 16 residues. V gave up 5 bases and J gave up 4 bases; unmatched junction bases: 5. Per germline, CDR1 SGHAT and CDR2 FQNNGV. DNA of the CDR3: TGTGCCAGCAGCAGGACTAGCGGGGGCTTTTACAATGAGCAGTTCTTC. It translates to CASSRTSGGFYNEQFF.

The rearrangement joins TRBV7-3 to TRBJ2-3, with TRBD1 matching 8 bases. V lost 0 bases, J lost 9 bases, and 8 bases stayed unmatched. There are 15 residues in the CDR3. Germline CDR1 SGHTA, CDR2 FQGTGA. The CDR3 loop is CASSLTGADRDTQYF. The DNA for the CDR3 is TGTGCCAGCAGCTTAACCGGGGCGGACAGGGACACGCAGTATTTT.

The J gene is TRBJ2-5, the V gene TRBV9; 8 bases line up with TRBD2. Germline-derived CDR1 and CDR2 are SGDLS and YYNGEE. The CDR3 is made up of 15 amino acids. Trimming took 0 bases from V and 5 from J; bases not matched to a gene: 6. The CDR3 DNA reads TGTGCCAGCAGCGTAGTTCCTTCGGGGGGGGAGACCCAGTACTTC. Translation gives CASSVVPSGGETQYF.

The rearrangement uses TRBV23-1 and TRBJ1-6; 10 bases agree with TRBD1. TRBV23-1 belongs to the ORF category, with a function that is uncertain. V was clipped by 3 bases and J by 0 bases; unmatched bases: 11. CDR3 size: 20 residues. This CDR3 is CASSQGQGQPRSSYNSPLHF. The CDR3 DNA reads TGCGCCAGCAGTCAGGGACAGGGGCAGCCCAGGAGCTCCTATAATTCACCCCTCCACTTT.

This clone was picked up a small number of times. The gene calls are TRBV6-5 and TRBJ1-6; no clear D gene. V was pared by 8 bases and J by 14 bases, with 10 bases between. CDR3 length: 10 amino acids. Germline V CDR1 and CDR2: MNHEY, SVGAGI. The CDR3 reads CASGRRSLHF. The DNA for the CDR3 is TGTGCCAGCGGCCGCAGATCCCTCCACTTT.

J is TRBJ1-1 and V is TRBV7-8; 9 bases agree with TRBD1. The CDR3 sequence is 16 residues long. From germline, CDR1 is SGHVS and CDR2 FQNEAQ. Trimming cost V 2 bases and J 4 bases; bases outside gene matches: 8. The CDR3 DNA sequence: TGTGCCAGCAGCTTAAGACAGGGGGATGTGGGCACTGAAGCTTTCTTT. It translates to CASSLRQGDVGTEAFF. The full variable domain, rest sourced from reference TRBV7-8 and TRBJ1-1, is GAGVSQSPRYKVAKRGQDVALRCDPISGHVSLFWYQQALGQGPEFLTYFQNEAQLDKSGLPSDRFFAERPEGSVSTLKIQRTQQEDSAVYLCASSLRQGDVGTEAFFGQGTRLTVV.